Only a few counts were recorded for the clone carrying this TCR beta chain. TCRdb ran MiXCR on the 5' RACE reads and lists one entry per CDR3 protein. The table shows about 470,000 distinct CDR3 sequences, with 20% to 25% occurring only once. The sample is drawn from a study of identical twins. These sequences were also reported in another study, on T cells expressing NK-cell markers.

Sequencing was done on a sample of CD4+ T cells sorted from blood. The sequence was obtained from a woman between 18 and 29 years old in good health.

The CDR3 here is CASSWTGFAETQYF. As DNA, the CDR3 is TGTGCCAGCAGTTGGACAGGGTTTGCAGAGACCCAGTACTTC. The V call is TRBV12-3 or TRBV12-4, the J call TRBJ2-5; 8 nucleotides match TRBD1. The CDR3 length is 14 residues. J gave up 4 bases and V 4 bases, and 5 bases lay outside the gene matches.